These T cell receptor beta chains were read from a single sample in a study of blood T cell repertoires in COVID-19. The repertoire was sequenced with immunoSEQ multiplex PCR; TCRdb's copy has only in-frame clones and lacks some. The sample shows fewer than 400,000 clones, approximately 85% of them seen only once. What was sequenced was PBMCs or T cells enriched from blood (not recorded which). The receptors derive from a man aged 25-45 years who had recovered from COVID-19. CDR3s include the opening cysteine and the closing phenylalanine or tryptophan. A D gene is named only where the DNA matches it firmly.

cdr3_length: 13; j_call: TRBJ2-3; v_call: TRBV11-2; d_call: .; cdr3_nt: TGTGCCAGCAGCTTAGAGGGTGGGGGGACGCAGTATTTT; cdr3_aa: CASSLEGGGTQYF
cdr3_length: 16; j_call: TRBJ1-5; v_call: TRBV27; d_call: .; cdr3_nt: TGTGCCAGCAGCCGTGTTGGTGGGGGGAGCAATCAGCCCCAGCATTTT; cdr3_aa: CASSRVGGGSNQPQHF
cdr3_length: 11; j_call: TRBJ1-2; v_call: TRBV20-1; d_call: .; cdr3_nt: TGCAGTGCTACAGGGCCCTATGGCTACACCTTC; cdr3_aa: CSATGPYGYTF
cdr3_length: 16; j_call: TRBJ1-2; v_call: TRBV5-6; d_call: .; cdr3_nt: TGTGCCAGCAGCCTCATCCACCAGGGTGGCAACTATGGCTACACCTTC; cdr3_aa: CASSLIHQGGNYGYTF
cdr3_length: 16; j_call: TRBJ1-5; v_call: TRBV23-1; d_call: .; cdr3_nt: TGCGCCAGCAGTCAATCGTACGGGTTGGGCAATCAGCCCCAGCATTTT; cdr3_aa: CASSQSYGLGNQPQHF
cdr3_length: 15; j_call: TRBJ2-3; v_call: TRBV19; d_call: TRBD2; cdr3_nt: TGTGCCAGTAGTATTTCCGGGGGGGGCACAGATACGCAGTATTTT; cdr3_aa: CASSISGGGTDTQYF
cdr3_length: 14; j_call: TRBJ2-3; v_call: TRBV6-2/TRBV6-3; d_call: .; cdr3_nt: TGTGCCAGCAGTTACTTCAGGCAAACAGATACGCAGTATTTT; cdr3_aa: CASSYFRQTDTQYF
cdr3_length: 14; j_call: TRBJ1-4; v_call: TRBV9; d_call: .; cdr3_nt: TGTGCCAGCACCCCAGGTCCATCAAATGAAAAACTGTTTTTT; cdr3_aa: CASTPGPSNEKLFF
cdr3_length: 14; j_call: TRBJ2-3; v_call: TRBV7-7; d_call: .; cdr3_nt: TGTGCTAGCAGCCCTGGGGCCTTTACCGATACGCAGTATTTT; cdr3_aa: CASSPGAFTDTQYF
cdr3_length: 14; j_call: TRBJ1-1; v_call: TRBV18; d_call: .; cdr3_nt: TGTGCCAGCTCACCTCGGCAGGGGTCAACTGAAGCTTTCTTT; cdr3_aa: CASSPRQGSTEAFF
cdr3_length: 15; j_call: TRBJ2-2; v_call: TRBV9; d_call: TRBD2; cdr3_nt: TGTGCCAGCAGCCCAACTAGCGGGGGGACCGGGGAGCTGTTTTTT; cdr3_aa: CASSPTSGGTGELFF
cdr3_length: 11; j_call: TRBJ1-6; v_call: TRBV19; d_call: .; cdr3_nt: TGTGCCAGTAGTATTTCCGGGCCCCTCCACTTT; cdr3_aa: CASSISGPLHF
cdr3_length: 16; j_call: TRBJ2-7; v_call: TRBV18; d_call: .; cdr3_nt: TGTGCCAGCTCATCACCATCCCAATACGGCTCCTACGAGCAGTACTTC; cdr3_aa: CASSSPSQYGSYEQYF
cdr3_length: 14; j_call: TRBJ2-7; v_call: TRBV7-6; d_call: TRBD1; cdr3_nt: TGTGCCAGCAGCTTAGGACAGGGTTTTGGCGAGCAGTACTTC; cdr3_aa: CASSLGQGFGEQYF
cdr3_length: 16; j_call: TRBJ1-5; v_call: TRBV30; d_call: TRBD1; cdr3_nt: TGTGCCTGGAGTGCAACAGGGGGCGCGGGCAATCAGCCCCAGCATTTT; cdr3_aa: CAWSATGGAGNQPQHF